This TCR beta chain was captured by sequencing in a study of human T cells and chemical hapten exposure. This clonotype was seen only a few times. This CDR3 has 13 amino acids. The V gene lost 2 bases and the J gene lost 6 bases, with 9 bases spanning the gap. Germline-derived CDR1 and CDR2 are SGHRS and YFSETQ. Documented time point: pre-sensitization, week 0. Treatment meaning: therapeutic diphenylcyclopropenone sensitization with weekly scalp DPC. A single record per CDR3 protein comes from TCRdb applying MiXCR to the RACE reads. The sample shows about 92,000 distinct CDR3 sequences, around 10% of them seen only once.

Sequences were derived from whole blood, sampled in connection with sensitization to the hapten diphenylcyclopropenone (DPC). The TCR originated in a woman aged 40 to 50 with alopecia areata. Some clones in this sample may be carry-over from other donors' samples. The rearrangement joins TRBV5-1 to TRBJ1-5; D is undetermined. For the CDR3, the DNA is TGCGCCAGCAGCTTAGATGCCGTTCAGCCCCAGCATTTT. Translation gives CASSLDAVQPQHF. The complete variable domain, with remaining parts taken from reference TRBV5-1 and TRBJ1-5, reads KAGVTQTPRYLIKTRGQQVTLSCSPISGHRSVSWYQQTPGQGLQFLFEYFSETQRNKGNFPGRFSGRQFSNSRSEMNVSTLELGDSALYLCASSLDAVQPQHFGDGTRLSIL.